This T cell receptor beta chain was obtained from a study of T cells in Graves' hyperthyroidism and ophthalmopathy. Whole-study context: Blood from the periphery was taken at initial diagnosis, before any treatment.

This clonotype was recorded at least ten times. RNA transcripts provided the source from which TCR beta CDR3 regions were amplified. Initially, a first-round RT-PCR of the TCR CDR3 employed the HTBI primer set. TCRdb re-called the multiplex PCR reads with MiXCR, one entry per CDR3 protein. The sample yields about 700,000 distinct CDR3 sequences, roughly 15% seen once. Source material for PBMCs was more than 7.5 ml fresh peripheral blood. Trimming left V 5 bases short and J 8 bases short, with 22 bases between. CDR3 length: 16 amino acids. CDR1 is SGHVS, CDR2 FNYEAQ, per germline. Sequenced material: blood. This rearrangement joins TRBV7-6 to TRBJ2-1; TRBD2 might be the D (6 bases). This clonotype was sampled from a woman under 30 with Graves' hyperthyroidism. The CDR3: CASSRGTPPRGDEQFF. In DNA, the CDR3 is TGTGCCAGCAGCCGGGGGACTCCCCCGAGAGGGGATGAGCAGTTCTTC.